The 17 T cell receptor beta chains given below trace back to one sample, sequenced in a study of T cell changes during pregnancy in multiple sclerosis. Libraries were prepared by immunoSEQ multiplex PCR; TCRdb keeps only in-frame clonotypes and omits some of them. This table holds some 90,000 clones, roughly 91% found once. The material was peripheral blood, obtained after pregnancy. The receptors were gathered from a female donor in good health, enrolled as a control in a pregnancy study.

The chain is built from TRBV5-1 and TRBJ2-3; D is uncertain. CDR3 length equals 12 residues. Trimming removed 4 bases at V and 6 bases at J, with 9 bases between. CDR1 and CDR2 from the germline V gene are SGHRS and YFSETQ. CDR3 nucleotides: TGCGCCAGCAGCCGCACTTCGGATACGCAGTATTTT. Translated: CASSRTSDTQYF.

Points on this clone: A read error may account for a junction end that differs from germline. The genes are TRBV27 and TRBJ1-1; 8 nucleotides line up with TRBD1. The germline V gene has CDR1 MNHEY and CDR2 SMNVEV (reference sequence). The CDR3 has 14 residues. The CDR3 protein is CASSRGQAGAEAFF. CDR3 DNA sequence: TGTGCAAGCAGCAGGGGGCAGGCCGGCGCTGAAGCTTTCTTT.

This chain uses TRBV7-8 with TRBJ2-1; TRBD2 is a possible D gene (6 bases). The CDR3 spans 16 residues. CDR1 SGHVS and CDR2 FQNEAQ come from the germline V gene. V gave up 3 bases and J gave up 4 bases, with 16 bases separating them. Written as DNA, the CDR3 is TGTGCCAGCAGCTTGTCATGGCGGGGACCGTACAATGAGCAGTTCTTC. Encoded protein: CASSLSWRGPYNEQFF.

This clone has a handful of counts. V and J are TRBV10-3 and TRBJ1-1, with D possibly TRBD1 on 6 matching bases. The CDR3 totals 14 residues. The germline gives CDR1 ENHRY, CDR2 SYGVKD. Trimming shortened V by 2 bases and J by 5 bases, and 12 bases separated the two germline ends. CDR3 in DNA: TGTGCCATCAGTGAGATCTGGGGACAAACTGAAGCTTTCTTT. Translating it yields CAISEIWGQTEAFF.

CDR3 in amino acids: CASRGGHEQFF. The CDR3 DNA sequence: TGTGCCTCCCGGGGGGGACATGAGCAGTTCTTC. The chain recombines TRBV6-1 with TRBJ2-1; 8 bases match TRBD2. The J segment lost 8 bases and the V segment lost 11 bases, leaving 5 bases of the junction unmatched. The CDR3 consists of 11 residues. Germline V CDR1 and CDR2: MNHNS, SASEGT.

V gene TRBV7-2 combines with J gene TRBJ1-6; 7 bases are a match to TRBD1. The germline CDR1 and CDR2 sequences are SGHTA and FQGNSA. The junction had 12 bases not matched to a gene; V was cut back by 6 bases and J by 10 bases. This CDR3 region has 15 residues. CDR3 region: CASSQPTGASSPLHF. In nucleotides, the CDR3 is TGTGCCAGCAGTCAACCCACAGGGGCCAGCTCACCCCTCCACTTT.

This sequence joins TRBV2 and TRBJ2-2; TRBD2 matches at 8 bases. With V trimmed by 7 bases and J by 6 bases, 10 bases remained unmatched. In germline, CDR1 is SNHLY, CDR2 FYNNEI. This CDR3 is built from 15 residues. In DNA form, the CDR3 reads TGTGCCAGCATGGGCTTGACGGGGGGGCCCGGGGAGCTGTTTTTT. This encodes CASMGLTGGPGELFF.

The chain couples TRBV5-1 to TRBJ1-2; 7 bases match TRBD1. This CDR3 is 12 amino acids long. After removal of 3 bases from V and 4 bases from J, the junction contained 0 bases not matched to a gene. The V gene's germline CDR1 is SGHRS and CDR2 YFSETQ. CDR3 in amino acids: CASSWDSYGYTF. CDR3 sequence (DNA): TGCGCCAGCAGCTGGGACAGCTATGGCTACACCTTC.

This rearrangement joins TRBV4-3 to TRBJ2-3; 8 positions match TRBD2. V was clipped by 4 bases and J by 3 bases; unmatched bases: 6. CDR1 and CDR2 from the germline V gene are LGHNA and YSLEER. This CDR3 comprises 15 residues. CDR3 protein: CASSPRSGGTDTQYF. Here the CDR3 DNA reads TGCGCCAGCAGCCCTAGAAGCGGGGGAACAGATACGCAGTATTTT.

The V call is TRBV7-9, the J call TRBJ1-6; D remains ambiguous. V shed 5 bases and J shed 0 bases, with 5 bases lying between them. Germline loops: CDR1 SEHNR, CDR2 FQNEAQ (reference sequence). This CDR3 contains 14 residues. CDR3 coding DNA: TGTGCCAGCAGCCCGAGCTCCTATAATTCACCCCTCCACTTT. Translated: CASSPSSYNSPLHF.

This clone was seen just once. The rearrangement joins TRBV6-5 to TRBJ1-2; possible D gene TRBD1, 5 bases. The V end was cut by 6 bases, the J end by 8 bases, with 13 bases between. Germline V gene data show CDR1 as MNHEY and CDR2 as SVGAGI. The CDR3 extends over 12 amino acids. As DNA, the CDR3 is TGTGCCAGCAGCCCCGACAGTTACGGCTACACCTTC. It specifies CASSPDSYGYTF.

V usage is TRBV29-1 and J usage is TRBJ2-7; 7 bases align to TRBD1. This CDR3 is built from 13 residues. Germline CDR1 is SQVTM and CDR2 is ANQGSEA. V shed 5 bases, J shed 2 bases, and the junction held 6 bases outside the gene matches. The CDR3 is CSVIRGQTYEQYF. The CDR3, as DNA: TGCAGCGTTATAAGGGGACAGACCTACGAGCAGTACTTC.

The chain employs TRBV4-1 and TRBJ1-1; D not resolved. V gave up 0 bases and J gave up 1 base, with 6 bases separating them. CDR1 and CDR2 from the germline V gene are MGHRA and YSYEKL. CDR3 length: 14 residues. Written as DNA, the CDR3 is TGCGCCAGCAGCCAAGACCCCAGGAACACTGAAGCTTTCTTT. It specifies CASSQDPRNTEAFF.

The V and J genes are TRBV7-2 and TRBJ1-6, with TRBD1 matching over 7 bases. J gave up 10 bases and V 4 bases, and 7 bases lay outside the gene matches. Germline V gene lookup returns CDR1 SGHTA and CDR2 FQGNSA. The CDR3 consists of 14 residues. For the CDR3, the DNA is TGTGCCAGCAGCTCTATACAGGGGAGGTCACCCCTCCACTTT. It translates to CASSSIQGRSPLHF.

In DNA, the CDR3 is TGCAGCGTATTCAGGGGCACAGATACGCAGTATTTT. Its protein is CSVFRGTDTQYF. The genes are TRBV29-1 and TRBJ2-3, with D perhaps TRBD1 (5 bases). The CDR3 length is 12 residues. Germline assignment: CDR1 SQVTM and CDR2 ANQGSEA. The ends were cut back, 6 bases at V and 1 base at J, with 8 bases in the middle.

V and J are TRBV27 and TRBJ1-1; D remains ambiguous. Deletions cut 4 bases from V and 8 bases from J, with 11 bases between. This CDR3 comprises 12 residues. CDR1 is MNHEY, CDR2 SMNVEV, per germline (reference sequence). CDR3 amino acids: CASSSHSREAFF. As DNA, the CDR3 is TGTGCCAGCAGTTCCCACAGCAGGGAAGCTTTCTTT.

This chain uses TRBV4-2 with TRBJ2-3, with D possibly being TRBD2 (7 bases). Germline-derived CDR1 and CDR2 are LGHNA and YNFKEQ. There are 16 residues in the CDR3. V shed 0 bases and J shed 3 bases, with 13 bases lying between them. The CDR3 sequence is CASSQEGGGQTDTQYF. In DNA, the CDR3 is TGTGCCAGCAGCCAAGAGGGGGGGGGCCAAACAGATACGCAGTATTTT.